This T cell receptor (beta chain) is drawn from a study of cytomegalovirus exposure and HLA in healthy donors. Study in general: One earlier analysis, a look at roughly 170 million T cells, found some 110 million unique TCR beta sequences.

V was trimmed by 1 base and J by 4 bases, leaving 10 bases between them. The CDR3 consists of 14 residues. Germline CDR1 reads SGHTA; CDR2 reads FQGNSA. This PCR relied on a set of 60 Vbeta primers and 13 Jbeta primers. Clones were sequenced by immunoSEQ multiplex PCR, and TCRdb holds only the in-frame ones, with some missing. The table shows some 150,000 clones, with about four fifths occurring only once. The chain is built from TRBV7-2 and TRBJ2-5; possibly TRBD2 for D (6 bases). Sequencing used PBMCs. The sequence was obtained from a male donor in good health and CMV-seronegative. CDR3 DNA: TGTGCCAGCAGCTTAGGGGGCGGGGTAGAGACCCAGTACTTC. This encodes CASSLGGGVETQYF.